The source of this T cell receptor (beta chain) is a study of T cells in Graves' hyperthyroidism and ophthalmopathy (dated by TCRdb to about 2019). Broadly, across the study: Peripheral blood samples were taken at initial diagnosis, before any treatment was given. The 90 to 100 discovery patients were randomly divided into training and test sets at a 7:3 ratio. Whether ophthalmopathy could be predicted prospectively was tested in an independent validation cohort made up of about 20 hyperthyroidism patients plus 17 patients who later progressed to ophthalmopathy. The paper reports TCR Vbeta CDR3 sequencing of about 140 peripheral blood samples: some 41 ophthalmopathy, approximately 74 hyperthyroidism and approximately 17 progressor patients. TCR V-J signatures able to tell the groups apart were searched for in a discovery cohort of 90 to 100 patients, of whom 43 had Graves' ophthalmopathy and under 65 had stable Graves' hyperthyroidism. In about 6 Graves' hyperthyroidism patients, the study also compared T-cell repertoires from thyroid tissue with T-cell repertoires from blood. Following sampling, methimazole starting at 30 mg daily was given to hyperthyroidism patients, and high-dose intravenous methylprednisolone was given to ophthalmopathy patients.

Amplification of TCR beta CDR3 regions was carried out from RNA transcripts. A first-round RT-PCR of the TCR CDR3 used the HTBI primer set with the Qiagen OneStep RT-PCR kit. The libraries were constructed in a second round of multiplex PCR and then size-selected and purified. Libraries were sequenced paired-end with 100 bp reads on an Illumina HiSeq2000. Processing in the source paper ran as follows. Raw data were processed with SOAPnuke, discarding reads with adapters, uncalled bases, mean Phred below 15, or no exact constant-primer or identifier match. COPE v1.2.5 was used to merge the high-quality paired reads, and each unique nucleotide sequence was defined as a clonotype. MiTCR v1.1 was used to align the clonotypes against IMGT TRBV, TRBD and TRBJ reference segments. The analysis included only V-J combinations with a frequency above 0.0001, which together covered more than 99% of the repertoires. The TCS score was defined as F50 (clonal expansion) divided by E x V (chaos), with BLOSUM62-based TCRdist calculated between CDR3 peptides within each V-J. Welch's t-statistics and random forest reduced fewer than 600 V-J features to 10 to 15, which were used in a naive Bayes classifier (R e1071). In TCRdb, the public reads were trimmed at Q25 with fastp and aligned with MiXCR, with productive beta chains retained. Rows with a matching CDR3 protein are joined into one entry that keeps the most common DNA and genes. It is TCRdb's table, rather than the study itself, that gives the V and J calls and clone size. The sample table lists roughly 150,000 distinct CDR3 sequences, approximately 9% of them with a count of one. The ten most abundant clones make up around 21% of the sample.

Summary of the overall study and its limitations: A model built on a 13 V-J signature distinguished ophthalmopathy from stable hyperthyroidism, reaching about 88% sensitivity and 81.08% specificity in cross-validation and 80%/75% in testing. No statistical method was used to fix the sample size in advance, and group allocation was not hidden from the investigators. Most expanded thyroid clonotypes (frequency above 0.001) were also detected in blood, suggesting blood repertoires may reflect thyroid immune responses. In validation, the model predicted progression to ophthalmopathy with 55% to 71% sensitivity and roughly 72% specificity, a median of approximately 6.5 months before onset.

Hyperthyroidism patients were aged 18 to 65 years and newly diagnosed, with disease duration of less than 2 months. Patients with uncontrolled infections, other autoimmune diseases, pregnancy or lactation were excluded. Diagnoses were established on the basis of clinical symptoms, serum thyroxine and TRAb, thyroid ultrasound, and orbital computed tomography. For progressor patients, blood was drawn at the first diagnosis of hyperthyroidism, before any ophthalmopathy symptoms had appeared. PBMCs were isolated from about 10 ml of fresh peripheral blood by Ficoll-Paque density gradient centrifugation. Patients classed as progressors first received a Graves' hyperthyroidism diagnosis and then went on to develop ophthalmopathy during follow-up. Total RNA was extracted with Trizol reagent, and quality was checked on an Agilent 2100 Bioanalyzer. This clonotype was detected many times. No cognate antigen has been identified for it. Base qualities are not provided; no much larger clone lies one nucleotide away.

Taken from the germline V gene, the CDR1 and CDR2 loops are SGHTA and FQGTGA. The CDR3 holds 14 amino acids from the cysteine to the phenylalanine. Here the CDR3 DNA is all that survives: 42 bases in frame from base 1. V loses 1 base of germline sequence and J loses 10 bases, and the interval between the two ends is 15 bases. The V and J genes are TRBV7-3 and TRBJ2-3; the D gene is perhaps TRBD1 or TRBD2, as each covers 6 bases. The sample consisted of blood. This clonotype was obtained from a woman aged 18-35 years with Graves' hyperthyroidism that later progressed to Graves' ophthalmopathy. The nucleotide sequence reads TGTGCCAGCAGCTTAAAGGGGGGCGGGATACCGCAGTATTTT. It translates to CASSLKGGGIPQYF.